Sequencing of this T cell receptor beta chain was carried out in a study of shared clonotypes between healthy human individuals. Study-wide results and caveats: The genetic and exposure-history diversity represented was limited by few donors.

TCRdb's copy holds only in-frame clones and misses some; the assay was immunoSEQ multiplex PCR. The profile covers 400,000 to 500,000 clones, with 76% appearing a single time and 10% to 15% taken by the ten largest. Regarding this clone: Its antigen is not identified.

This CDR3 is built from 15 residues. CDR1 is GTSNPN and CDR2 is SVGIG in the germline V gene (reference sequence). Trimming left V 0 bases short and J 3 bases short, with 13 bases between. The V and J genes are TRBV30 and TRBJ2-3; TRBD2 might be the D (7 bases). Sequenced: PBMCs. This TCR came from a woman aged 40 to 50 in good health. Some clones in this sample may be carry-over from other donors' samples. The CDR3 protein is CAWSVGGQGTDTQYF. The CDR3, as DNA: TGTGCCTGGAGTGTGGGGGGGCAGGGTACAGATACGCAGTATTTT.